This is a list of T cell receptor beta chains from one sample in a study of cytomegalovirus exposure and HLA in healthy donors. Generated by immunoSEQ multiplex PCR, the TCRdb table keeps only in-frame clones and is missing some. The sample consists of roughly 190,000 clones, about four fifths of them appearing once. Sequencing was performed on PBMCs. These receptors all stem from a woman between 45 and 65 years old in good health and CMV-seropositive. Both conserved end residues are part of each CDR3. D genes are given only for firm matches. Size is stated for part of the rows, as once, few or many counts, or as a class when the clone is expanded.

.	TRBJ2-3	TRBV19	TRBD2	TGTGCCAGTAGTGCTCGGACTAGTAGGACAGATACGCAGTATTTT	CASSARTSRTDTQYF
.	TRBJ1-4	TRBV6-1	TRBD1	TGTGCCAGCAGTGAAAACAGGGGGTCTAATGAAAAACTGTTTTTT	CASSENRGSNEKLFF
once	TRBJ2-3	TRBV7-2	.	TGTGCCAGCAGCTTATACTCTAGCACAGATACGCAGTATTTT	CASSLYSSTDTQYF
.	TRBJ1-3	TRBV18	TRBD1	TGTGCCAGCTCACCAACTGGGACAGGGGTTAGATTTGCTGGAAACACCATATATTTT	CASSPTGTGVRFAGNTIYF
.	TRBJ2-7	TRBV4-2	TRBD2	TGTGCCAGCAGCCATTCGTTAGCGGGGGGCTACTACGAGCAGTACTTC	CASSHSLAGGYYEQYF
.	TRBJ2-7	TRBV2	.	TGTGCCAGCAGCCTCGGAGCTATCCCCTACGAGCAGTACTTC	CASSLGAIPYEQYF
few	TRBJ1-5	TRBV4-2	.	TGTGCCAGCAGCCAAGAAAAATTCGGGGGTCCCCAGCATTTT	CASSQEKFGGPQHF
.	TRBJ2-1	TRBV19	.	TGTGCCAGTATCACCCCCGGGGTCTACAATGAGCAGTTCTTC	CASITPGVYNEQFF
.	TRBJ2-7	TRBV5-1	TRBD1	TGCGCCAGCAGCTCCGGGACAGGGATCTCCTACGAGCAGTACTTC	CASSSGTGISYEQYF
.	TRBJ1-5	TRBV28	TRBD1	TGTGCCAGCAGTAGGGACAGGGGTTTTGACAATCAGCCCCAGCATTTT	CASSRDRGFDNQPQHF
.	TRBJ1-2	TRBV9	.	TGTGCCAGCAGCGCATGGACTGGGAACTATGGCTACACCTTC	CASSAWTGNYGYTF
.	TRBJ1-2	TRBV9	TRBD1	TGTGCCAGCAGCGTAGTCCCCGGTACAGGGGTAAATGGCTACACCTTC	CASSVVPGTGVNGYTF
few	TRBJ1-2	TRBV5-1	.	TGCGCCAGCAGCTTGAAAGGGGTGGACGGCTACACCTTC	CASSLKGVDGYTF
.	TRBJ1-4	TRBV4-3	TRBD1	TGCGCCAGCAGCCAAGATCGACTTGGGACAGGGGGGGAAAAACTGTTTTTT	CASSQDRLGTGGEKLFF
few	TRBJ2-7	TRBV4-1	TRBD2	TGCGCGACGGGACTAGCGGGAAGATTCGAGCAGTACTTC	CATGLAGRFEQYF
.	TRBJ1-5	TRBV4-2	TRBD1	TGTGCCAGCAGCCAAGATGGACAGGGGGCTTTTCAGCCCCAGCATTTT	CASSQDGQGAFQPQHF
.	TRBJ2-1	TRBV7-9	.	TGTTCCAGCAGCCCGAGGGACTTCTTACCCTCCTACAATGAGCAGTTCTTC	CSSSPRDFLPSYNEQFF
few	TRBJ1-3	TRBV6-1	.	TGTGCCAGCGGTATGACAGTTGGAAACACCATATATTTT	CASGMTVGNTIYF
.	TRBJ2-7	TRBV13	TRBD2	TGTGCCAGCAGCTTCCCTAGCGGGGGTCACTACGAGCAGTACTTC	CASSFPSGGHYEQYF
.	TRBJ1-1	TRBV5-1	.	TGCGCCAGCAGTACCATGGCCGGGGGGATGCTCATGAACACTGAAGCTTTCTTT	CASSTMAGGMLMNTEAFF
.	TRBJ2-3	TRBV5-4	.	TGTGCCAGCAGCTTGGGGGACATCGTTAGCACAGATACGCAGTATTTT	CASSLGDIVSTDTQYF
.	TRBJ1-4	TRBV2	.	TGTGCCAGTGCCCTGGACAGCACTGATGAAAAACTGTTTTTT	CASALDSTDEKLFF
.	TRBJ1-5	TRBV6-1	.	TGTGCCAGCAGTGAAGCGGCCAGGTACGATCAGCCCCAGCATTTT	CASSEAARYDQPQHF
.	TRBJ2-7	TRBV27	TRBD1	TGTGCCAGCAGACCTTCAGGAGGGACAGGGGTCTCCGAGCAGTACTTC	CASRPSGGTGVSEQYF
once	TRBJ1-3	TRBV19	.	TGTGCCAGTAGTATAGGGACTGGACAGACCTCTGGAAACACCATATATTTT	CASSIGTGQTSGNTIYF
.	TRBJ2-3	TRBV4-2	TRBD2	TGTGCCAGCAGCCAGCCAGCGGGGGGGACAGATACGCAGTATTTT	CASSQPAGGTDTQYF
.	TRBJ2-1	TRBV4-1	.	TGCGCCAGCAGAGTAACACCGATTTACAATGAGCAGTTCTTC	CASRVTPIYNEQFF
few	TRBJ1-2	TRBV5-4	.	TGTGCCAGCAGCGACGGGGGGGCGGGTGGCTACACCTTC	CASSDGGAGGYTF
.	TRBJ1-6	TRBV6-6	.	TGTGCCAGCAGGTCGGGGTTGAATTCACCCCTCCACTTT	CASRSGLNSPLHF
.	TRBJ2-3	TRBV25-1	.	TGTGCCAGCAGTGAACTTCGGGACTCCAGCACAGATACGCAGTATTTT	CASSELRDSSTDTQYF
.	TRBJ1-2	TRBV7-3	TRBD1	TGTGCCAGCAGAGGGCAGGGGGCGGATGGCTACACCTTC	CASRGQGADGYTF
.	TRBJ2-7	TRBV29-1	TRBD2	TGCAGCGTTGAAGGGAAGGAGGCGGGGGGCTTATACGAGCAGTACTTC	CSVEGKEAGGLYEQYF
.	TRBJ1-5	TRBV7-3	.	TGTGCCAACCGGCTGCGCCGGGCCCAGCATTTT	CANRLRRAQHF
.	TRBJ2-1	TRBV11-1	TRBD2	TGTGCCAGCAGCTTATCGGTAGCGGGCGTTGGTGAGCAGTTCTTC	CASSLSVAGVGEQFF
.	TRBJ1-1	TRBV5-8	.	TGTGCCAGCAGCTTGTTTCATACTGAAGCTTTCTTT	CASSLFHTEAFF
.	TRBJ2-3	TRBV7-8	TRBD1	TGTGCCAGCAGCACCCGGACAGGGGGCTTCACAGATACGCAGTATTTT	CASSTRTGGFTDTQYF
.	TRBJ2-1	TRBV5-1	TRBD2	TGCGCCAGCTCACTAGCGGGGCCACACAATGAGCAGTTCTTC	CASSLAGPHNEQFF
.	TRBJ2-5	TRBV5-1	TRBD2	TGCGCCAGCAGACGCGGGGGGGCCCAAGAGACCCAGTACTTC	CASRRGGAQETQYF
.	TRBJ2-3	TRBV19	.	TGTGCCAGTAGTATCAGGGGAAATACGCAGTATTTT	CASSIRGNTQYF
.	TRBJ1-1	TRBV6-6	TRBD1	TGTGCCAGCAGTTATGAGAGGGGGCGGACTGAAGCTTTCTTT	CASSYERGRTEAFF
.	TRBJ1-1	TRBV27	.	TGTGCCAGCAGTTTAGAGGGGGTGAACACTGAAGCTTTCTTT	CASSLEGVNTEAFF
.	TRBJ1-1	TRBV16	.	TGTGCCAGCAGCCAATCGATGGAGGGCGGGAACACTGAAGCTTTCTTT	CASSQSMEGGNTEAFF
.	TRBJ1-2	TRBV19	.	TGTGCCAGTAGTATCGGACAGCCCTATGGCTACACCTTC	CASSIGQPYGYTF
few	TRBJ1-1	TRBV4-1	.	TGCGCCAGCAGCCAAAATACAGGACGGACGACTCTGGGCACTGAAGCTTTCTTT	CASSQNTGRTTLGTEAFF
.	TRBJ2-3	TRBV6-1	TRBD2	TGTGCCAGCAGTGAAAGGAGCGGGGGGGCCTCAGATACGCAGTATTTT	CASSERSGGASDTQYF
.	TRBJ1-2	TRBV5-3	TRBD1	TGTGCCAGAAGCTGCGGCCGCCAACCGGACAGGGAGTTCGATGGCTACACCTTC	CARSCGRQPDREFDGYTF
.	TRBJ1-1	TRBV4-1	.	TGCGCCAGCAGCCAAGGAAGCAGGAATACGAACACTGAAGCTTTCTTT	CASSQGSRNTNTEAFF
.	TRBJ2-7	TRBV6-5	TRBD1	TGTGCCAGCAGTACGGACAGGTCTTCCTACGAGCAGTACTTC	CASSTDRSSYEQYF
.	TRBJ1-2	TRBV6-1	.	TGTGCCAGCAGTGCTACTATGACGGAGAACTATGGCTACACCTTC	CASSATMTENYGYTF
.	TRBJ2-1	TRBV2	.	TGTGCCAGCAGTTCTAGCCCCTCCTACAATGAGCAGTTCTTC	CASSSSPSYNEQFF
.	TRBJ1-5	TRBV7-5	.	TGTGCCAGAAGACATAGCCCGCCAGCTAGCAATCAGCCCCAGCATTTT	CARRHSPPASNQPQHF
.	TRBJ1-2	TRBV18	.	TGTGCCAGCTCACCACCTGCGGCAGCACCCTATGGCTACACCTTC	CASSPPAAAPYGYTF
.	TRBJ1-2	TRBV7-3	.	TGTGCCAGCAGCTTAGTCAGGGTTACCTTC	CASSLVRVTF
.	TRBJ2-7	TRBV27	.	TGTGCCAGCAGTTTCTATGGTGAAATCAACCCACCCTACGAGCAGTACTTC	CASSFYGEINPPYEQYF
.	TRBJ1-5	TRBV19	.	TGTGCCAGTAGTACCATCACGCAGGGCAGCAATCAGCCCCAGCATTTT	CASSTITQGSNQPQHF
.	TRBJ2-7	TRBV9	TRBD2	TGTGCCAGCAGCCCCTTCTCGGGGGGGTCCTACGAGCAGTACTTC	CASSPFSGGSYEQYF
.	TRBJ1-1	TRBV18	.	TGTGCCAGCTCACGGTCCAGGGAAACTGAAGCTTTCTTT	CASSRSRETEAFF
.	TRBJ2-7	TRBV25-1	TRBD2	TGTGCCAGCAGAGATCTCGGCGGGGGGAGGAACGAGCAGTACTTC	CASRDLGGGRNEQYF